This TCR beta chain stems from a study of blood T cell repertoires in COVID-19. In the authors' workflow: Nucleated cell counts were estimated from reference gene primer amplification. Sequenced by immunoSEQ multiplex PCR; TCRdb stores in-frame clones only, minus some. V, J and clone size are those of that table, while D and trimming were read from the DNA. The data hold approximately 280,000 clones, with about nine tenths observed a single time. The CDR3 spans 14 residues. Germline V gene lookup returns CDR1 LGHDT and CDR2 YNNKEL (reference sequence). The V end was cut by 4 bases, the J end by 0 bases, with 7 bases between.

The chain uses TRBV3-1 (or the pseudogene TRBV3-2) and TRBJ1-3; D remains unclear. The clonotype originates from a man aged 45-65 years with acute or convalescent COVID-19. Sequencing input: peripheral blood. The CDR3 sequence is CASSLPGSGNTIYF. In DNA form, the CDR3 reads TGTGCCAGCAGCCTCCCCGGCTCTGGAAACACCATATATTTT.